This T cell receptor (beta chain) was captured in a study of shared clonotypes between healthy human individuals. Study as a whole: A couple of women and three men aged 18 to 49 served as donors.

The assay was immunoSEQ multiplex PCR, and TCRdb's table has in-frame clones only and misses some. The table includes about 580,000 clones, roughly 98% detected once. Study results and limitations: Sharing across four donors was highest in naive CD4 (around 5%) and lowest in memory CD8 (0.4%). Rarefaction demonstrated incomplete sorted-subset sequencing despite large depth.

For this clone: The antigen is undetermined.

CD8 cells classed as naive were CD45RO-negative and positively selected for CCR7, excluding terminally differentiated effector memory CD45RA+ cells. The clonotype comes from a young man in good health. Sequenced: naive CD8+ T cells sorted from blood.

The CDR3 loop is CASSFTPYEQYF. The CDR3 bases are TGTGCCAGCAGCTTTACCCCTTACGAGCAGTACTTC. J is TRBJ2-7 and V is TRBV7-9; no definite D call. The CDR3 extends over 12 amino acids. CDR1 is SEHNR and CDR2 is FQNEAQ in the germline V gene (reference sequence). Trimming cost V 3 bases and J 4 bases, with 7 bases left between them.